This T cell receptor beta chain derives from a study of blood T cell repertoires in COVID-19. Across the study: The origin of the acute and convalescent COVID-19 samples was the United States, Italy and Spain. PBMCs, B-cell-depleted T cells, or T cells were the source of the cDNA or gDNA that made up the material.

In the original analysis: Reference gene primer amplification yielded estimated nucleated cell counts. Libraries were prepared by immunoSEQ multiplex PCR; TCRdb keeps only in-frame clonotypes and omits some of them. That table is the source of V, J and clone size, and D and trimming were worked out from the DNA. There are roughly 350,000 clones in the sample; 87% occur only once, and about 6% lies in the top ten. This sequence originates from a woman aged 45-59 years with COVID-19, enrolled during active disease. The sequencing input was peripheral blood.

CDR3 coding DNA: TGTGCCAGCAGTACCGGACAGCACTATCAGCCCCAGCATTTT. It encodes CASSTGQHYQPQHF. J is TRBJ1-5 and V is TRBV2, with D possibly matching TRBD1 (6 bases). In germline, CDR1 is SNHLY, CDR2 FYNNEI. The V and J ends lost 5 bases and 5 bases respectively, with 13 bases between them. The CDR3 contains 14 residues.